The 13 T cell receptor beta chains presented below share a single source sample, sequenced in a study of beta chain features in type 1 diabetes. Findings of the study overall: Patients with Type 1 diabetes showed moderately but significantly shorter TCRB CDR3s in all four CD4+ subsets.

Expressed TCRB transcripts were sequenced because the isolated RNA had all been reverse transcribed beforehand. Assay used: immunoSEQ multiplex PCR; TCRdb lists only in-frame clones, some missing. Here the sample spans 50,000 to 55,000 clones, roughly 63% being singletons. These receptors lack a known antigen. Material for sequencing was stem cell memory CD4+ T cells from blood. Receptor source: a woman in her twenties or thirties with type 1 diabetes.

This clone was found a few times. The J gene is TRBJ2-5, the V gene TRBV2; possible D gene TRBD1, 6 bases. With 10 bases removed from V and 5 bases from J, the gap between germline ends came to 20 bases. The CDR3 length is 14 residues. The germline V gene has CDR1 SNHLY and CDR2 FYNNEI. As DNA, the CDR3 is TGTGCCACCCGTTCGTGGGGGCCCACGGAGACCCAGTACTTC. Protein: CATRSWGPTETQYF. Full variable domain (rest looked up from reference TRBV2 and TRBJ2-5): EPEVTQTPSHQVTQMGQEVILRCVPISNHLYFYWYRQILGQKVEFLVSFYNNEISEKSEIFDDQFSVERPDGSNFTLKIRSTKLEDSAMYFCATRSWGPTETQYFGPGTRLLVL.

This clone appeared a few times. This rearrangement joins TRBV27 to TRBJ2-1; a possible D gene is TRBD1 (5 bases). V was shortened by 1 base and J by 1 base, with 8 bases between the two germline ends. CDR3 length: 15 residues. CDR1 and CDR2 (germline): MNHEY, SMNVEV (reference sequence). CDR3 residues: CASSLLAGSYNEQFF. Here the CDR3 DNA reads TGTGCCAGCAGTTTATTGGCAGGGTCCTACAATGAGCAGTTCTTC.

V gene TRBV29-1 combines with J gene TRBJ2-5, with TRBD2 matching over 7 bases. Looked up from germline, CDR1 is SQVTM and CDR2 is ANQGSEA. V dropped 7 bases and J dropped 2; count of bases not matched to a gene: 7. The CDR3 contains 13 residues. CDR3 sequence: CSAAGGIQETQYF. CDR3 DNA sequence: TGCAGCGCCGCCGGGGGGATTCAAGAGACCCAGTACTTC.

The chain employs TRBV4-1 and TRBJ1-1, with no clear D. Germline values: CDR1 MGHRA, CDR2 YSYEKL. The V end was cut by 0 bases, the J end by 0 bases, with 2 bases between. The CDR3 runs to 13 residues. The CDR3 loop reads CASSQDLNTEAFF. The CDR3 DNA sequence: TGCGCCAGCAGCCAAGACTTGAACACTGAAGCTTTCTTT.

Here the CDR3 DNA reads TGTGCCACCAGCAGAGATATGGGGGCGGAGACCCAGTACTTC. This translates into CATSRDMGAETQYF. The chain couples TRBV15 to TRBJ2-5; the D gene is possibly TRBD1 (6 bases). CDR3 length equals 14 residues. V was shortened by 0 bases and J by 5 bases, with 10 bases between the two germline ends. Germline CDR1 is LNHNV and CDR2 is YYDKDF (reference sequence).

This clone has a handful of counts. The rearrangement uses TRBV28 and TRBJ1-2; D might be TRBD1 (6 bases). This CDR3 spans 13 amino acids. Germline values: CDR1 MDHEN, CDR2 SYDVKM. Trimming removed 2 bases from V and 2 bases from J, with 6 bases in between. The CDR3 DNA is TGTGCCAGCAGTTTAGGACAGAACTATGGCTACACCTTC. It specifies CASSLGQNYGYTF.

This clone was counted only a few times. The V gene is TRBV18, the J gene TRBJ2-5, with TRBD2 matching 9 bases. This CDR3 comprises 16 residues. Germline CDR1 is KGHSH and CDR2 is LQKENI. V dropped 3 bases and J dropped 4; count of bases not matched to a gene: 9. CDR3 nucleotide sequence: TGTGCCAGCTCACCCGCGGGAGGGTTGATTGGAGAGACCCAGTACTTC. Protein: CASSPAGGLIGETQYF.

The rearrangement links TRBV9 to TRBJ2-7; 9 nucleotides match TRBD1. With V trimmed by 9 bases and J by 6 bases, 13 bases remained unmatched. Germline V gene data show CDR1 as SGDLS and CDR2 as YYNGEE. CDR3 length: 14 amino acids. CDR3 DNA: TGTGCCACCGACCCCCGGGGACAGGGAGGCGAGCAGTACTTC. It encodes CATDPRGQGGEQYF.

The chain uses TRBV10-1 and TRBJ2-1, with D maybe TRBD2 (6 bases). V shed 0 bases and J shed 10 bases, with 13 bases lying between them. The CDR3 has 14 residues. Germline values: CDR1 WNHNN, CDR2 SYGVQD (reference sequence). CDR3 bases: TGCGCCAGCAGTGAGTCGGGACTCCAAAGCGAGCAGTTCTTC. Translated: CASSESGLQSEQFF.

V is TRBV5-1 and J is TRBJ2-2; 7 positions agree with TRBD1. CDR3 length: 15 residues. Germline lookup yields CDR1 SGHRS and CDR2 YFSETQ. Trimming took 4 bases from V and 2 from J; bases not matched to a gene: 5. The CDR3 reads CASSARDSNTGELFF. CDR3 DNA sequence: TGCGCCAGCAGCGCTCGGGACAGCAACACCGGGGAGCTGTTTTTT.

The CDR3 DNA is TGTGCCAGCAGAAGTACAGGGGTAAAGAATGAGCAGTTCTTC. Protein: CASRSTGVKNEQFF. This chain uses TRBV6-5 with TRBJ2-1, with 7 bases lining up with TRBD1. Trimming cost V 6 bases and J 7 bases; bases outside gene matches: 9. CDR3 length equals 14 residues. Germline CDR1 and CDR2: MNHEY and SVGAGI.

V usage is TRBV6-4 and J usage is TRBJ2-2; 7 bases fit TRBD2. The J segment lost 4 bases and the V segment lost 5 bases, leaving 7 bases of the junction unmatched. The CDR3 has 15 amino acids. The germline V gene encodes CDR1 MRHNA and CDR2 SNTAGT. The CDR3 is CASSQTGGVTGELFF. The CDR3 DNA follows: TGTGCCAGCAGTCAGACGGGAGGAGTCACCGGGGAGCTGTTTTTT.

The rearrangement uses TRBV11-2 and TRBJ2-3, with TRBD2 identical over 11 bases. The germline V gene encodes CDR1 SGHAT and CDR2 FQNNGV. Unmatched junction bases numbered 5, after V lost 1 base and J lost 5 bases. The CDR3 has 16 amino acids. The CDR3 DNA reads as TGTGCCAGCAGCTTAGGACTAGCGGGAAGAGTAGATACGCAGTATTTT. Protein sequence: CASSLGLAGRVDTQYF.